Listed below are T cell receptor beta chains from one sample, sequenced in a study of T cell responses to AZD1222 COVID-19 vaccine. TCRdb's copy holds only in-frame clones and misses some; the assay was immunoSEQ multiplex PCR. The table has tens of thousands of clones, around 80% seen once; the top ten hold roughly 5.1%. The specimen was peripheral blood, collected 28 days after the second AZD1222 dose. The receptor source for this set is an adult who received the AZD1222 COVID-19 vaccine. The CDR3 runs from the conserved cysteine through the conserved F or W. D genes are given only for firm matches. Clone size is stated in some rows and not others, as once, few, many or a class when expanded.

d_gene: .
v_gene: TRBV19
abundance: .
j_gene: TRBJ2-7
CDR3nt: TGTGCCAGTAGTACGACGGGGGCGGACGAGCAGTACTTC
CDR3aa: CASSTTGADEQYF

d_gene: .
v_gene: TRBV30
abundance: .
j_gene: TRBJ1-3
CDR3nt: TGTGCCTGGAGTGGTGGGGGAGTTTCTGGAAACACCATATATTTT
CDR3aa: CAWSGGGVSGNTIYF

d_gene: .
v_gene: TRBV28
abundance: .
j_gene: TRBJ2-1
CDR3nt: TGTGCCAGCAGTTTCCAGGGCTCCTACAATGAGCAGTTCTTC
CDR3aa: CASSFQGSYNEQFF

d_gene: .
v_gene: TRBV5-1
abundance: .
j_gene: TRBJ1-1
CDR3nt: TGCGCCAGCAGCTTCGACGGTTCCACTGAAGCTTTCTTT
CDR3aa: CASSFDGSTEAFF

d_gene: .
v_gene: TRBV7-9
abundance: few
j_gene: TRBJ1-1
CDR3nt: TGTGCCAGCAGCTCCAATGTGGCAGGGCTAGCTTTCTTT
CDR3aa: CASSSNVAGLAFF

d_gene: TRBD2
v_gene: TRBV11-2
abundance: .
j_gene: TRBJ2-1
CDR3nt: TGTGCCAGCAGCCCCCTAGCGGGAGGGCAGTTCTTC
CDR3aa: CASSPLAGGQFF

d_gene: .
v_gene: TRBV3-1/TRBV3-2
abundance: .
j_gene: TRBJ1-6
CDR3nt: TGTGCCAGCAGCCACCCAGGACAGCCTAATTCACCCCTCCACTTT
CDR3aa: CASSHPGQPNSPLHF

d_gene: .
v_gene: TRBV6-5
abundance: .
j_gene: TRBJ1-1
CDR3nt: TGTGCCAGCAGAAACTCGGATATGAACACTGAAGCTTTCTTT
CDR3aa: CASRNSDMNTEAFF

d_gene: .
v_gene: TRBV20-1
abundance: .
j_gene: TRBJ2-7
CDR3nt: TGCAGTGCTCCACGGGAATACGAGCAGTACTTC
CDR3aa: CSAPREYEQYF

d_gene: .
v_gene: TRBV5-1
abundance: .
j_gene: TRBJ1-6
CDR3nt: TGCGCCAGCAGCTCCGAGCATACAAGAAGAAATTCACCCCTCCACTTT
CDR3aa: CASSSEHTRRNSPLHF

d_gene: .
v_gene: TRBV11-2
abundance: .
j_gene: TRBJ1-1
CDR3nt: TGTGCCAGCAGCTTAGGGACACTCTTGAACACTGAAGCTTTCTTT
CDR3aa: CASSLGTLLNTEAFF

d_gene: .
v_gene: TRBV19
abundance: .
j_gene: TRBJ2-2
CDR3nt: TGTGCCAGTAGTCCTCCGACGGAAGGAACCGGGGAGCTGTTTTTT
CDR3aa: CASSPPTEGTGELFF

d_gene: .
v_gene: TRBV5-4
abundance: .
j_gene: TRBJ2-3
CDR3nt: TGTGCCAGCAGCGAGGTGGCACGAAGCACAGATACGCAGTATTTT
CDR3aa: CASSEVARSTDTQYF

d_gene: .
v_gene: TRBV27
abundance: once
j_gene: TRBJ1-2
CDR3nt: TGTGCCAGCAGTTCGGAGGGGTGGCGCGGCTACACCTTC
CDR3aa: CASSSEGWRGYTF

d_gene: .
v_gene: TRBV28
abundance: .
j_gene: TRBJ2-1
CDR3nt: TGTGCCAGCACTATAGCGGCCCTCGGGGAGCAGTTCTTC
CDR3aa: CASTIAALGEQFF

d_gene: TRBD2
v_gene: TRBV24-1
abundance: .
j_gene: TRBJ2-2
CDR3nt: TGTGCCACCAGTGATCCCCAGGTAGCGGGAGTGTCCGGGGAGCTGTTTTTT
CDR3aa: CATSDPQVAGVSGELFF

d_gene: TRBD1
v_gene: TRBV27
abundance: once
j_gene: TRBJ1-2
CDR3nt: TGTGCCAGCAGGCGGACAGGATCGGCTTATGGCTACACCTTC
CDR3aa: CASRRTGSAYGYTF

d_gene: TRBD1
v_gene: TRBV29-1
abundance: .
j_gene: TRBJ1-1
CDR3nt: TGCAGCGTTACAGGGGCTGAAGCTTTCTTT
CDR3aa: CSVTGAEAFF

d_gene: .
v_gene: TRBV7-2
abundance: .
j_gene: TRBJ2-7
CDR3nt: TGTGCCAGCAGCTTAGCGGTCAGTCCCTCCTACGAGCAGTACTTC
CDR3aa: CASSLAVSPSYEQYF

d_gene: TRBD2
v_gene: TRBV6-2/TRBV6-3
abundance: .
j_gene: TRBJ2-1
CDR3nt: TGTGCCAGCAGTCAACCTAGCGGGAGGAGGCAGTTCTTC
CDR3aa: CASSQPSGRRQFF

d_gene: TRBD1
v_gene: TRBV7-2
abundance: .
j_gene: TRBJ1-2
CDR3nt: TGTGCCAGCAGCTTATATGGGACAGGAAGGGATGGCTACACCTTC
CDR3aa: CASSLYGTGRDGYTF

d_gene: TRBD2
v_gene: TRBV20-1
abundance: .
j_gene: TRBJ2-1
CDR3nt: TGCAGTGCTAGTCGTCTAGCGGGTTCCTACAATGAGCAGTTCTTC
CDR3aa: CSASRLAGSYNEQFF

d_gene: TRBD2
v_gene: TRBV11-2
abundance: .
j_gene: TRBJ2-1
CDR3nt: TGTGCCAGCAGCCCGAGCGGGAGGGCCTACAATGAGCAGTTCTTC
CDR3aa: CASSPSGRAYNEQFF

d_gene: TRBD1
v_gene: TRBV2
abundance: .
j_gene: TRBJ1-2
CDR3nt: TGTGCCAGCAGTGAAAGGACAGGGGCGTATGGCTACACCTTC
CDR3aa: CASSERTGAYGYTF

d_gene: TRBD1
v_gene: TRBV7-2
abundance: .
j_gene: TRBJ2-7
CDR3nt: TGTGCCAGCAGCTTAGAACAGGGGAGATACGAGCAGTACTTC
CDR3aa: CASSLEQGRYEQYF

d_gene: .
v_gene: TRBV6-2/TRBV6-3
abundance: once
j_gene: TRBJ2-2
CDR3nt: TGTGCCAGCAGCCTTACGTATGCGGAAGCCGGGGAGCTGTTTTTT
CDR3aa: CASSLTYAEAGELFF

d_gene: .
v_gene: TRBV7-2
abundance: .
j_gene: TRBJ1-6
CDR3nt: TGTGCCAGCAGCTACACGGTTGATTCACCCCTCCACTTT
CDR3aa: CASSYTVDSPLHF

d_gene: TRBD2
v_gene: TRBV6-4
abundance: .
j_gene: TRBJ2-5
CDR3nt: TGTGCCAGCAGCCAAGGACTAGCGGGGGTAGAGACCCAGTACTTC
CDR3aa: CASSQGLAGVETQYF

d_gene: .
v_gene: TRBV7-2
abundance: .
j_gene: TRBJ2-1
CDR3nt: TGTGCCAGCAGCTTAGTGAGGAGGGAGGCCCCGTTCTTC
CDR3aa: CASSLVRREAPFF

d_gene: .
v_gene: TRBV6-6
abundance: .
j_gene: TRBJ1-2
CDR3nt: TGTGCCAGCAGTTCCTACCTTGGGTATGGCTACACCTTC
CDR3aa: CASSSYLGYGYTF

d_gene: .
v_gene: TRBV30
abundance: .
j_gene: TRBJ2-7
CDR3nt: TGTGCCTGGAGTGTGGTACAGTCCTTCGAGCAGTACTTC
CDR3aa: CAWSVVQSFEQYF

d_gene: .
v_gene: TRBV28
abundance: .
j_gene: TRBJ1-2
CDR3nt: TGTGCCACCTCGGCGGGGTGGGATTATGGCTACACCTTC
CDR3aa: CATSAGWDYGYTF

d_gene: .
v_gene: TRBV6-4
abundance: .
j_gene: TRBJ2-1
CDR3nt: TGTGCCAGCAGTAAAAGGGGACCGGATGATAGCTCCTACAATGAGCAGTTCTTC
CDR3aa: CASSKRGPDDSSYNEQFF

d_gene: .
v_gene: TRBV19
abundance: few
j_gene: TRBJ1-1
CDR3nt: TGTGCCAGTAGTATAGATCGAAGCGGCGATGCTTTCTTT
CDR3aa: CASSIDRSGDAFF

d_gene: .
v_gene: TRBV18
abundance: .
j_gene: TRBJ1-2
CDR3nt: TGTGCCAGCTCACCTTCCGTCAGGTCCTATGGCTACACCTTC
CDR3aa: CASSPSVRSYGYTF